These T cell receptor beta chains were read from a single sample in a study of response to subunit inactivated influenza vaccine. Each CDR3 protein is one row after TCRdb ran MiXCR on the RT-PCR reads. The sample has 650,000 to 850,000 distinct CDR3 sequences, approximately 14% seen once. The sample consisted of PBMCs from blood, taken approximately 15 days before vaccination. These TCRs come from a middle-aged man who received an inactivated influenza vaccine. CDR3s include the opening cysteine and the closing phenylalanine or tryptophan. The order of the fields is CDR3 protein, D gene, J gene, V gene, clone size. D genes are given only for firm matches. Rows give clone size only sometimes, using once, few, many, or a class for an expanded clone.

CDR3 protein: CASSPQGASGRYEQYF; D gene: -; J gene: TRBJ2-7; V gene: TRBV11-2; clone size: -
CDR3 protein: CANSLVGDPGQPQHF; D gene: -; J gene: TRBJ1-5; V gene: TRBV5-1; clone size: few
CDR3 protein: CSVGDRTGELFF; D gene: -; J gene: TRBJ2-2; V gene: TRBV29-1; clone size: many
CDR3 protein: CASSYSRSGTRYNEQFF; D gene: -; J gene: TRBJ2-1; V gene: TRBV6-2/TRBV6-3; clone size: -
CDR3 protein: CASSQGAALAKNIQYF; D gene: -; J gene: TRBJ2-4; V gene: TRBV3-1; clone size: -
CDR3 protein: CASSSSGRASRETQYF; D gene: TRBD2; J gene: TRBJ2-5; V gene: TRBV7-9; clone size: few
CDR3 protein: CAISEGLAGGSSYEQYF; D gene: TRBD2; J gene: TRBJ2-7; V gene: TRBV10-3; clone size: -
CDR3 protein: CASSQAGLAGFNEQFF; D gene: TRBD2; J gene: TRBJ2-1; V gene: TRBV3-1; clone size: -
CDR3 protein: CASSYKVSYEQYF; D gene: -; J gene: TRBJ2-7; V gene: TRBV6-5; clone size: -
CDR3 protein: CASSSGLAFTYEQYF; D gene: TRBD2; J gene: TRBJ2-7; V gene: TRBV7-2; clone size: many
CDR3 protein: CASSLAEPGTQYF; D gene: -; J gene: TRBJ2-3; V gene: TRBV5-1; clone size: -
CDR3 protein: CASSLAITGSPLHF; D gene: -; J gene: TRBJ1-6; V gene: TRBV7-2; clone size: many
CDR3 protein: CASRSNQHYNEQFF; D gene: -; J gene: TRBJ2-1; V gene: TRBV6-2/TRBV6-3; clone size: many
CDR3 protein: CATSWYGSSIEAFF; D gene: -; J gene: TRBJ1-1; V gene: TRBV15; clone size: -
CDR3 protein: CASSLVGGVEQYF; D gene: -; J gene: TRBJ2-7; V gene: TRBV11-1; clone size: -
CDR3 protein: CASSRGVSSYEQYF; D gene: -; J gene: TRBJ2-7; V gene: TRBV7-2; clone size: few
CDR3 protein: CSARDDKGTDTQYF; D gene: -; J gene: TRBJ2-3; V gene: TRBV20-1; clone size: few
CDR3 protein: CASSPIGSGFSQETQYF; D gene: -; J gene: TRBJ2-5; V gene: TRBV18; clone size: -
CDR3 protein: CVSSPSQGSGELFF; D gene: -; J gene: TRBJ2-2; V gene: TRBV5-5; clone size: once
CDR3 protein: CASSFGGTSEAGELFF; D gene: TRBD2; J gene: TRBJ2-2; V gene: TRBV7-7; clone size: many
CDR3 protein: CASSFLSGKNYEQYF; D gene: TRBD2; J gene: TRBJ2-7; V gene: TRBV5-4; clone size: few
CDR3 protein: CSAILAVSTDTQYF; D gene: TRBD2; J gene: TRBJ2-3; V gene: TRBV20-1; clone size: -
CDR3 protein: CASSPPREGEQFF; D gene: -; J gene: TRBJ2-1; V gene: TRBV28; clone size: -
CDR3 protein: CSVSSGMNQETQYF; D gene: TRBD2; J gene: TRBJ2-5; V gene: TRBV29-1; clone size: many
CDR3 protein: CASSSLQVSGTGLMKTQYF; D gene: -; J gene: TRBJ2-5; V gene: TRBV28; clone size: few
CDR3 protein: CASSLYGGSYNEQFF; D gene: -; J gene: TRBJ2-1; V gene: TRBV12-3/TRBV12-4; clone size: few